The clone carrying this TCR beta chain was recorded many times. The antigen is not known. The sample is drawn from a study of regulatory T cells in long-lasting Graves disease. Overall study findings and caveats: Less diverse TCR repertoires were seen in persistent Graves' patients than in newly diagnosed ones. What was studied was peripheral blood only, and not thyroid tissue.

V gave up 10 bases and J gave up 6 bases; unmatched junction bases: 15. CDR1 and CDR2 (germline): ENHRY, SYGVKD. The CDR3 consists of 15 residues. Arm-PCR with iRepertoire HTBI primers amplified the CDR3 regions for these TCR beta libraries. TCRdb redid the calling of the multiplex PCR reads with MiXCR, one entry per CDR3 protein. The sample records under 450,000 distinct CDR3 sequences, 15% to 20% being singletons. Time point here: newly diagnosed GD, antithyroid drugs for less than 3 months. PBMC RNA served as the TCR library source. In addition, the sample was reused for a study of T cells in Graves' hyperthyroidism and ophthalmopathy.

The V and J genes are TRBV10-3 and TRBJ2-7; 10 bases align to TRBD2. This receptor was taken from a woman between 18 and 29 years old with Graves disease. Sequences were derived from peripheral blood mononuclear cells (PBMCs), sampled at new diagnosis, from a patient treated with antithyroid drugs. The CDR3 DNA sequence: TGTGCCACCCGGGGGGGTAGCGGGAGGAGTGTCGAGCAGTACTTC. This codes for CATRGGSGRSVEQYF.